What follows describes a single T cell receptor (beta chain). The data belong to a study of PD-L1 blockade in urothelial cancer. About the study: At 3 weeks after treatment start (second dose) and again at 6 weeks, blood was analyzed.

Libraries were prepared by immunoSEQ multiplex PCR; TCRdb keeps only in-frame clonotypes and omits some of them. This sample has around 32,000 clones; 85% to 90% occur once, and the top ten carry under 4%. Urothelial carcinoma, locally advanced or metastatic, affected the patients. V was shortened by 5 bases and J by 6 bases, with 20 bases between the two germline ends. Germline CDR1 and CDR2: GTSNPN and SVGIG (reference sequence). The CDR3 loop spans 14 amino acids. The chain joins TRBV30 to TRBJ2-7; D is perhaps TRBD2 (5 bases). The TCR originated in a man aged 45-60 years with urothelial cancer. This material consisted of PBMCs, taken around atezolizumab (anti-PD-L1) treatment. The CDR3 loop reads CAWVRRGVRGEQYF. In DNA form, the CDR3 reads TGTGCCTGGGTGCGACGGGGAGTAAGAGGCGAGCAGTACTTC. The entire variable domain, with the rest obtained from reference TRBV30 and TRBJ2-7, is as follows: SQTIHQWPATLVQPVGSPLSLECTVEGTSNPNLYWYRQAAGRGLQLLFYSVGIGQISSEVPQNLSASRPQDRQFILSSKKLLLSDSGFYLCAWVRRGVRGEQYFGPGTRLTVT.